The 10 T cell receptor beta chains listed next were all sequenced from one sample in a study of T cell repertoires in cytomegalovirus infection. TCRdb recomputed calls from the reads with MiXCR, one row per CDR3 protein. This sample has a few hundred thousand distinct CDR3 sequences; 25% to 35% occur once, and the top ten carry 15% to 20%. These receptors have no identified antigens. The sequenced sample was cultured PBMCs, obtained from culture after CMV antigen stimulation. The receptors were sampled from a human donor in good health (CMV status not recorded). Some clones in this sample may be carry-over from other donors' samples.

The chain uses TRBV9 and TRBJ2-3; weak D call: TRBD2 (5 bases). Trimming removed 1 base from V and 4 bases from J, with 10 bases in between. Germline lookup yields CDR1 SGDLS and CDR2 YYNGEE. This CDR3 has 14 amino acids. CDR3 amino acids: CASSVSVGADTQYF. The CDR3 DNA reads as TGTGCCAGCAGCGTAAGTGTGGGAGCAGATACGCAGTATTTT.

The V and J genes are TRBV4-3 and TRBJ2-1; 9 nucleotides align to TRBD2. After removal of 4 bases from V and 3 bases from J, the junction contained 16 bases not matched to a gene. CDR1 is LGHNA, CDR2 YSLEER, per germline. This CDR3 has 19 amino acids. The CDR3 region has the DNA TGCGCCAGCAGCCCGACCGGAGCGGGAGGCCCCAATTTCTACAATGAGCAGTTCTTC. It encodes CASSPTGAGGPNFYNEQFF.

The chain recombines TRBV27 with TRBJ1-5, with 7 bases aligning to TRBD1. This CDR3 region has 15 residues. V dropped 3 bases and J dropped 5; count of bases not matched to a gene: 7. Germline assignment: CDR1 MNHEY and CDR2 SMNVEV (reference sequence). The CDR3 region is CASSLGQGGDQPQHF. CDR3 bases: TGTGCCAGCAGTTTGGGGCAGGGGGGCGATCAGCCCCAGCATTTT.

The chain carries TRBV10-1 and TRBJ2-1; D gene ambiguous. Per germline, CDR1 WNHNN and CDR2 SYGVQD (reference sequence). CDR3 length equals 14 residues. Trimming stripped 3 bases from V and 8 bases from J, with 14 bases between. The DNA of the CDR3 is TGCGCCAGCAGTGAAAGGCGAGATGGCGATGAGCAGTTCTTC. It specifies CASSERRDGDEQFF.

This chain joins TRBV7-4 and TRBJ2-1, with D possibly TRBD2 on 6 matching bases. The germline V gene has CDR1 SGHVT and CDR2 SQSDAQ. The CDR3 consists of 18 residues. Trimming cost V 5 bases and J 8 bases, with 28 bases left between them. The CDR3 coding sequence is TGTGCCAGCAGCAACTTAGTCGGTATTACGGGAGAGAGGGATGAGCAGTTCTTC. Its translation is CASSNLVGITGERDEQFF.

CDR3 in DNA: TGTGCCAGCAGTCATACGGTAGCGGGACAAAACGGGGAGCTGTTTTTT. Translating it yields CASSHTVAGQNGELFF. The chain joins TRBV27 to TRBJ2-2, with 8 positions matching TRBD2. The CDR3 loop spans 16 amino acids. Germline loops: CDR1 MNHEY, CDR2 SMNVEV (reference sequence). J was trimmed by 7 bases and V by 5 bases; bases with no gene match: 12.

This clonotype was found once. This sequence may be a read error, since a much larger clone differs from it by one base. This chain links TRBV5-6 with TRBJ2-7; 10 nucleotides match TRBD1. The germline CDR1 and CDR2 sequences are SGHDT and YYEEEE. This CDR3 has 16 amino acids. The chain's CDR3 is CVSSGLPGQGRAEQYF. In DNA, the CDR3 is TGTGTCAGCAGCGGATTACCGGGACAGGGGCGAGCCGAGCAGTACTTC.

The chain joins TRBV28 to TRBJ2-1; D uncertain. From germline, CDR1 is MDHEN and CDR2 SYDVKM. The length of the CDR3 is 13 residues. The V gene lost 3 bases and the J gene lost 9 bases, with 12 bases spanning the gap. CDR3 nucleotides: TGTGCCAGCAGTTTGTCCTCGGACGTTGAGCAGTTCTTC. It is translated as CASSLSSDVEQFF.

The chain recombines TRBV4-1 with TRBJ2-7, with D possibly being TRBD1 (5 bases). The V and J ends lost 0 bases and 1 base respectively, with 7 bases between them. Germline CDR1 and CDR2: MGHRA and YSYEKL. The CDR3 loop spans 14 amino acids. The CDR3 DNA is TGCGCCAGCAGCCAAGATTCAGGGTCCTACGAGCAGTACGTC. Translation: CASSQDSGSYEQYV.

This chain links TRBV20-1 with TRBJ2-5; the match to TRBD2 covers 14 bases. Germline loops: CDR1 DFQATT, CDR2 SNEGSKA (reference sequence). The CDR3 loop spans 15 amino acids. V was pared by 4 bases and J by 3 bases, with 4 bases of the junction left unmatched. The CDR3 is CSATTGLAGEETQYF. The CDR3 bases are TGCAGTGCTACGACGGGACTAGCGGGAGAAGAGACCCAGTACTTC.